A selection of T cell receptor beta chains follows, all from one sample in a study of Ad26.COV2.S vaccination and SARS-CoV-2 variants. Produced via immunoSEQ multiplex PCR; TCRdb's table is partial and in-frame only. The table records about 500,000 clones, 89% of them present only once. The sequenced sample was peripheral blood, obtained in a trial of Ad26.COV2.S vaccine versus placebo. Receptors were obtained from a person between 18 and 59 years old who received the Ad26.COV2.S COVID-19 vaccine or a placebo. The conserved cysteine and the conserved F or W are not part of the CDR3 here. Each record gives: J gene, V gene, D gene, CDR3 protein. A D gene is named only where the DNA matches it firmly.

TRBJ2-2,TRBV18,.,ASSPPSPQNVGELF
TRBJ1-2,TRBV19,.,ASSPRDGDYGYT
TRBJ2-2,TRBV10-1,TRBD1,ASSENNRGRTGELF
TRBJ2-3,TRBV3-1/TRBV3-2,TRBD2,ASSQTSGTDTQY
TRBJ1-4,TRBV30,.,AWSVMGKLF
TRBJ2-1,TRBV5-4,.,ASSRTASSYNEQF
TRBJ2-4,TRBV7-9,.,ASSIFGGALDIQY
TRBJ2-1,TRBV21-1,.,ASSIWPEYNEQF
TRBJ2-7,TRBV13,.,ASSSTGRSYEQY
TRBJ2-3,TRBV7-3,.,ASSDQISTDTQY
TRBJ1-2,TRBV18,TRBD1,ASSPPGDRAGGYT
TRBJ1-6,TRBV10-3,TRBD1,AISELGQGSSPLH
TRBJ1-2,TRBV7-2,TRBD1,ASSGQGPLYGYT
TRBJ2-3,TRBV10-3,TRBD2,AISEQRGGTDTQY
TRBJ1-2,TRBV6-5,.,ASKEGAVWYGYT
TRBJ2-7,TRBV10-3,.,APQGRHGFINRASYEQY
TRBJ1-1,TRBV20-1,.,SADPDSEAF
TRBJ1-5,TRBV19,.,ASSDPLDGRNQPQH
TRBJ1-4,TRBV5-1,.,ASSLYNPENEKLF
TRBJ2-3,TRBV14,TRBD2,ASSPGGSGGADTQY
TRBJ2-1,TRBV5-1,TRBD2,ASSLESSGSTGSNEQF
TRBJ1-3,TRBV9,.,ASSVSGPPGNTIY
TRBJ1-2,TRBV11-2,.,ASSLDPVYGYT
TRBJ2-2,TRBV18,.,ASSLGGWTGELF
TRBJ2-2,TRBV27,.,ASSLSRDYTGELF
TRBJ2-1,TRBV30,.,AWSTSALYNEQF
TRBJ2-7,TRBV19,.,ASKGGRGGEQY
TRBJ2-1,TRBV18,TRBD2,ASSPPGLAGALYNEQF
TRBJ2-7,TRBV6-2/TRBV6-3,TRBD1,ASSYSLQGDSSYEQY
TRBJ2-7,TRBV11-2,.,ASSARDGPYEQY
TRBJ2-1,TRBV28,TRBD2,ASSQTSGGGLYNEQF
TRBJ2-1,TRBV6-2/TRBV6-3,.,ASSRGVEQF
TRBJ2-7,TRBV6-2/TRBV6-3,TRBD2,ASSSPTSGARSYEQY
TRBJ1-1,TRBV28,.,ASSFTLLGIPEAF
TRBJ1-2,TRBV3-1/TRBV3-2,.,ASSQVTEFYGYT
TRBJ2-3,TRBV6-6,TRBD1,ASSPEGTGGFPTQY
TRBJ2-7,TRBV7-9,.,ASSLATSGEQY